This T cell receptor beta chain is from a study of IL-17A CD8 T cells in psoriatic arthritis synovium. About the investigation overall: The goal of the study was to characterize the phenotype, molecular profile and function of synovial IL-17A+CD8+ T cells in the pathogenesis of psoriatic arthritis. Points the paper makes about the study in general: TCR sequencing covered only a few patients, which the authors acknowledged as a limited sample size. Because no psoriatic arthritis synovial tissue samples were available, cells were taken from synovial fluid instead of synovial tissue. Although over 5% of the repertoire was occupied by some individual clones, most synovial CD8+ subsets remained polyclonal.

Of note for this clone: Which antigen it targets is not known. Per-base qualities were not stored, and no clone one base away is much larger.

The CDR3 runs 12 residues from the cysteine to the phenylalanine. Of all the DNA, just the CDR3 is kept, 36 bases in frame from base 1. V drops 11 bases and J drops 2 bases, leaving 13 bases in between. From the germline V gene, CDR1 is SNHLY and CDR2 is FYNNEI. Synovial fluid effusions were aspirated from the actively inflamed joints of patients with psoriatic arthritis. For each patient, synovial fluid served as the source from which three memory CD8+ T cell populations were isolated by sorting: Tc1 cells (IL-17A-IFNgamma+), Tc17 cells (IL-17A+) and the bulk memory fraction, allowing their TCR repertoires to be compared. The Classification of Psoriatic Arthritis Study Group (CASPAR) criteria were met by the psoriatic arthritis patients. Bulk memory CD8+ T cells were sorted as CD45RA-CD27+/- plus CD45RA+CD27- cells. In a few patients with psoriatic arthritis, sorted CD8+ T cell subsets from synovial fluid were put through TCRbeta sequencing. Synovial fluid mononuclear cells were isolated using Lymphoprep and were cryopreserved in liquid nitrogen prior to use. Cryopreservation medium contained about 50% fetal calf serum and around 10% dimethyl sulfoxide.

After DNA extraction (Qiagen), TCRbeta V-D-J rearrangements were amplified in a bias-controlled manner and then sequenced at high throughput (immunoSEQ; Adaptive Biotech). The authors' analysis ran thus. The immunoSEQ Analyzer platform was used for sequence-level analysis of productive sequences. Clonality was calculated as 1 minus Pielou's evenness, so values run from 0 (highly polyclonal) up to 1 (monoclonal). The Morisita index, ranging from 0 (no similarity) to 1 (complete similarity), was used to quantify repertoire overlap between subsets. The immuneACCESS repertoire file appears here via TCRdb, limited to in-frame rearrangements. These files lack a portion of the clones; in checked studies, under half of the deficit traces to unresolved V genes, and the cause of the others is not known. V and J calls and clone size are copied from that table; D and trimming were computed from the DNA. Here the sample has approximately 2,100 clones; 72% occur a single time. About 10% of the sample is held by the ten biggest clonotypes.

This receptor was taken from a human donor with psoriatic arthritis. Sequencing used memory CD8+ T cells from synovial fluid. According to the study, the label for this sample's cell subset or site signals: bulk memory CD8+ T cells (CD45RA-CD27+/- and CD45RA+CD27-). Recombination joined TRBV2 with TRBJ2-7, and possibly TRBD2, on 6 matching bases. The CDR3 corresponds to CAGGTLTYEQYF. The sequence in DNA is TGTGCCGGCGGGACTCTCACCTACGAGCAGTACTTC. With the portions outside the CDR3 filled from the reference TRBV2 and TRBJ2-7 genes, the complete variable region becomes EPEVTQTPSHQVTQMGQEVILRCVPISNHLYFYWYRQILGQKVEFLVSFYNNEISEKSEIFDDQFSVERPDGSNFTLKIRSTKLEDSAMYFCAGGTLTYEQYFGPGTRLTVT.